This T cell receptor beta chain was profiled in a study of OX40 agonist ivuxolimab in advanced cancers. At the level of the study: Dose-escalation patients had hepatocellular carcinoma, melanoma, renal cell or head and neck cancer. Prior anti-PD-1, anti-PD-L1 or anti-CTLA-4 therapy was allowed; more than 30% had some. General study points: Undetermined was the antigen specificity of the expanded peripheral T cells. By week 6 at 0.1 to 3.0 mg/kg, blood CD4+ and CD8+ T cells had expanded clonally.

Notes on this clone: What it binds is unknown.

Method: immunoSEQ multiplex PCR; TCRdb's copy keeps in-frame clones and lacks some. The table lists nearly 60,000 clones, 80% to 90% of them singletons, with roughly 3.7% in the top ten. This TCR was sampled from an adult with an advanced solid tumor such as melanoma, head and neck, liver or kidney cancer. Here the sequenced sample was CD4+ or CD8+ T cells sorted from blood, taken in a trial of the OX40 agonist ivuxolimab.

The CDR3 region is CASSPDRVSETQYF. The CDR3 nucleotides are TGTGCCAGCAGCCCAGACAGGGTATCAGAGACCCAGTACTTC. The chain joins TRBV11-2 to TRBJ2-5, with 7 bases fitting TRBD1. Germline lookup yields CDR1 SGHAT and CDR2 FQNNGV. The CDR3 length is 14 residues. V lost 5 bases and J lost 4; bases outside the gene matches: 7. Looking up the rest from reference TRBV11-2 and TRBJ2-5 gives the full variable domain: EAGVAQSPRYKIIEKRQSVAFWCNPISGHATLYWYQQILGQGPKLLIQFQNNGVVDDSQLPKDRFSAERLKGVDSTLKIQPAKLEDSAVYLCASSPDRVSETQYFGPGTRLLVL.